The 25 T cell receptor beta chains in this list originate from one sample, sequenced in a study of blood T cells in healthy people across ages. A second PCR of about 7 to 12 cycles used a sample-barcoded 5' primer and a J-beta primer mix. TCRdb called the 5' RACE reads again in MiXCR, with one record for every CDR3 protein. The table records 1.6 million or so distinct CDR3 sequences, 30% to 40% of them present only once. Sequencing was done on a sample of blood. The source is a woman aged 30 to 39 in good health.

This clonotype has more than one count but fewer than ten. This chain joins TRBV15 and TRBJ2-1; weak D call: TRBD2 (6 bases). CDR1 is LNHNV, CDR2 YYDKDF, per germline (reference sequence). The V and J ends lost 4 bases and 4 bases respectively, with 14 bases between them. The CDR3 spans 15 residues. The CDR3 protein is CATSTPGLGYNEQFF. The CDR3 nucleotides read TGTGCCACCAGCACACCGGGACTGGGGTACAATGAGCAGTTCTTC.

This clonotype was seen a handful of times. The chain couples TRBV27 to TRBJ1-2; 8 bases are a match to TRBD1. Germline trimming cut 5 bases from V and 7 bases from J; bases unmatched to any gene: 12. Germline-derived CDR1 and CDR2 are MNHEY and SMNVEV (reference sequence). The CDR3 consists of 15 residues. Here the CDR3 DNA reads TGTGCCAGCAGTATCACATCGACAGGGGAAAGTGGCTACACCTTC. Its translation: CASSITSTGESGYTF.

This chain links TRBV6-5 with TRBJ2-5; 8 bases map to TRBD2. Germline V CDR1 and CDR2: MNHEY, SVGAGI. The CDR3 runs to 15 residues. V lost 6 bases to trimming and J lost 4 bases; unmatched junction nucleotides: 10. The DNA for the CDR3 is TGTGCCAGCAGATCTAAGGCGGGAGGTTTAGAGACCCAGTACTTC. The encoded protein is CASRSKAGGLETQYF.

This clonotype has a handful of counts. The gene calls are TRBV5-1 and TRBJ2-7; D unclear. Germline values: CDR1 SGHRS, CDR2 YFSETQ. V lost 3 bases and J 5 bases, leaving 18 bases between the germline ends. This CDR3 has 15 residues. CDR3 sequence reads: CASSSDQKRAHEQYF. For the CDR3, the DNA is TGCGCCAGCAGCTCAGACCAAAAGCGAGCCCACGAGCAGTACTTC.

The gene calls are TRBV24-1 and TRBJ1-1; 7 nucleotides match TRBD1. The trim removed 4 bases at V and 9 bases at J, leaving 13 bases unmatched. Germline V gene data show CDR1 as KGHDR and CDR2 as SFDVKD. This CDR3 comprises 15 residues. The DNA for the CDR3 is TGTGCCACCAGTGACCCGGGACAGCCCCCGGAGAAAGCTTTCTTT. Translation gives CATSDPGQPPEKAFF.

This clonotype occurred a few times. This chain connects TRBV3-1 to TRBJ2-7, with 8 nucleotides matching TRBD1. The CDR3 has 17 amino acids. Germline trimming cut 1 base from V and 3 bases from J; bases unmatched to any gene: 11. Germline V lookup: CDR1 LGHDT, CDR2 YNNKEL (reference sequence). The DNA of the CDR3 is TGTGCCAGCAGCCAAGCGTACAGGACAGGGCATAGCTACGAGCAGTACTTC. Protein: CASSQAYRTGHSYEQYF.

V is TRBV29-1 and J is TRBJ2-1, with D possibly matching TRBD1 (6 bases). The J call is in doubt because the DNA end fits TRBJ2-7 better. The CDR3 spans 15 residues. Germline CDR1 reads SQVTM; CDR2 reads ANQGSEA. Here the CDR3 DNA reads TGCAGCGTTGAAGGTTTGGACAGCTCCTACAATGAGCAGTACTTC. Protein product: CSVEGLDSSYNEQYF.

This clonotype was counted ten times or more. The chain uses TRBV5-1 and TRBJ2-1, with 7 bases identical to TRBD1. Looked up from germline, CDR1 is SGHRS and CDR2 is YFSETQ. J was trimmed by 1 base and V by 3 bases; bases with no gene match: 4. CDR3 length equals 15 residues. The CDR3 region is CASSSTGESYNEQFF. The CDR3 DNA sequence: TGCGCCAGCAGCTCTACAGGGGAATCCTACAATGAGCAGTTCTTC.

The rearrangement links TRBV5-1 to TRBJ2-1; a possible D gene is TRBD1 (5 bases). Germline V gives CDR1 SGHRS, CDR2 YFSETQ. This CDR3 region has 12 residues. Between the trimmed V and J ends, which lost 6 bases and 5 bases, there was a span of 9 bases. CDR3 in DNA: TGCGCCAGCACCGCAGGGAACAATGAGCAGTTCTTC. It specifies CASTAGNNEQFF.

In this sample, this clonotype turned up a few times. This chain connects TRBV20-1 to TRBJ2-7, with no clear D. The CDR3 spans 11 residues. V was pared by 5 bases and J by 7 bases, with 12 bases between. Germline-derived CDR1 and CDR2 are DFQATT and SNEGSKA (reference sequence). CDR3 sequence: CSAPIDREQYF. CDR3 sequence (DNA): TGCAGTGCTCCTATAGATCGGGAGCAGTACTTC.

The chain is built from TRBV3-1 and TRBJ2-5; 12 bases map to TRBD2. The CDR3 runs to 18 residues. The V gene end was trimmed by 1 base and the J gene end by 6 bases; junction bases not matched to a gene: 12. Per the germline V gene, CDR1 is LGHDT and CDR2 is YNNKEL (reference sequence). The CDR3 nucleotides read TGTGCCAGCAGCCAAGGATTGATGACTAGCGGGGGTGGGAAGACCCAGTACTTC. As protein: CASSQGLMTSGGGKTQYF.

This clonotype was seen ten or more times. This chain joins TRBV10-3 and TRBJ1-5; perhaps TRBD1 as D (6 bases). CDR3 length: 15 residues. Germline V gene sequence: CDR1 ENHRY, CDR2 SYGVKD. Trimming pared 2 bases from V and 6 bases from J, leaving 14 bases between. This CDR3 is CAISERERGGQPQHF. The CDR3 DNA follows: TGTGCCATCAGTGAGCGAGAGAGGGGGGGTCAGCCCCAGCATTTT.

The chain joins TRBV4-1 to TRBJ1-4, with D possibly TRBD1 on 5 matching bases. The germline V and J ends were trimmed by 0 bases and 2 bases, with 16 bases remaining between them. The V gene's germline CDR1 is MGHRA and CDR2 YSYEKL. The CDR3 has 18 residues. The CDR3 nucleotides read TGCGCCAGCAGCCAAGATGAAAGGGGAGAGGGGACTAATGAAAAACTGTTTTTT. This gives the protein CASSQDERGEGTNEKLFF.

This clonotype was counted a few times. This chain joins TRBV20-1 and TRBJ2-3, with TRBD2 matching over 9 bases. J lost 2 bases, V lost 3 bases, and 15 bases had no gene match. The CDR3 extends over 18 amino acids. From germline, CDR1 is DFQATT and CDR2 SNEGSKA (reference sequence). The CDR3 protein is CSARRRILAGSYTDTQYF. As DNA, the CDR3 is TGCAGTGCTAGGAGGAGGATACTAGCGGGTAGTTACACAGATACGCAGTATTTT.

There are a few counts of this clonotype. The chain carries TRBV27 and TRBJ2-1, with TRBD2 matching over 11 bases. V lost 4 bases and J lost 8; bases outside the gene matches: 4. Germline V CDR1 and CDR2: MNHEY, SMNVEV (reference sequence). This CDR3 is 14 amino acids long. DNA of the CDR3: TGTGCCAGCAGTTGGCTAGCGGGGGGCCATGAGCAGTTCTTC. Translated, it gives CASSWLAGGHEQFF.

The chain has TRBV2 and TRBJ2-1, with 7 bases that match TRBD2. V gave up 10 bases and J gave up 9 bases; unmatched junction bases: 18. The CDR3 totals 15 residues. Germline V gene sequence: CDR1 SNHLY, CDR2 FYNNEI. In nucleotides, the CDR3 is TGTGCCACCTTCCCCGGGCGGGGGACCCCCAGTGAGCAGTTCTTC. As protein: CATFPGRGTPSEQFF.

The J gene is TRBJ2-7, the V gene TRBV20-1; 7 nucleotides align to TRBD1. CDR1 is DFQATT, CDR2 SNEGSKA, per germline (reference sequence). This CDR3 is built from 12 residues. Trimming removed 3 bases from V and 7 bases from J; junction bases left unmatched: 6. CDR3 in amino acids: CSASPQGVEQYF. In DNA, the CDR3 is TGCAGTGCTAGTCCGCAGGGGGTTGAGCAGTACTTC.

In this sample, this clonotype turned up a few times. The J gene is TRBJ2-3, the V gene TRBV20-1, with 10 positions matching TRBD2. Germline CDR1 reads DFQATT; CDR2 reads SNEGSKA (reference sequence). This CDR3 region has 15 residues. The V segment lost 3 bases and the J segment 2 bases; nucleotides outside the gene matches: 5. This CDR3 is CSARRTSGITDTQYF. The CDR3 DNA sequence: TGCAGTGCTAGGCGGACTAGCGGCATCACAGATACGCAGTATTTT.

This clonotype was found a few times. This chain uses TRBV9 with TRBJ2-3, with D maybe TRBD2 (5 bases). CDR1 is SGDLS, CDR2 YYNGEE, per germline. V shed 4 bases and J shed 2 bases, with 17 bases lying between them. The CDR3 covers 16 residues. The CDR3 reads CASSPIFGGLTDTQYF. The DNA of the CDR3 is TGTGCCAGCAGCCCTATATTTGGAGGACTCACAGATACGCAGTATTTT.

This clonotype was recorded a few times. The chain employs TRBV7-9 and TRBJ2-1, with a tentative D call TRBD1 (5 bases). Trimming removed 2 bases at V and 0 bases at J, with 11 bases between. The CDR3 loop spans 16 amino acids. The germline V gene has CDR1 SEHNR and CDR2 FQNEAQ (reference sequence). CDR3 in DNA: TGTGCCAGCAGCTTAACAGGCTCACGCTCCTACAATGAGCAGTTCTTC. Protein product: CASSLTGSRSYNEQFF.

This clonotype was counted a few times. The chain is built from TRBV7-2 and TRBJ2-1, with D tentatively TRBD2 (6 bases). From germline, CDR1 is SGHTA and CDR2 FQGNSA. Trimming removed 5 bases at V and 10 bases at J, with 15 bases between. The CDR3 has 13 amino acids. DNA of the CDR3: TGTGCCAGCAGCACCAGACCAGGGAGGGAGCAGTTCTTC. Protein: CASSTRPGREQFF. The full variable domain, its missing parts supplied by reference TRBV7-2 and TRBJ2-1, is GAGVSQSPSNKVTEKGKDVELRCDPISGHTALYWYRQSLGQGLEFLIYFQGNSAPDKSGLPSDRFSAERTGGSVSTLTIQRTQQEDSAVYLCASSTRPGREQFFGPGTRLTVL.

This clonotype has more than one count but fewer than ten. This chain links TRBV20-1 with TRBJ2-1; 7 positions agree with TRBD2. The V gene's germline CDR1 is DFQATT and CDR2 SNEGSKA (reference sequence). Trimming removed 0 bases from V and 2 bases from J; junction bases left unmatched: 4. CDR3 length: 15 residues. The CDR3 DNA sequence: TGCAGTGCTAGAGATCAGAGCGGGGCCTACAATGAGCAGTTCTTC. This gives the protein CSARDQSGAYNEQFF.

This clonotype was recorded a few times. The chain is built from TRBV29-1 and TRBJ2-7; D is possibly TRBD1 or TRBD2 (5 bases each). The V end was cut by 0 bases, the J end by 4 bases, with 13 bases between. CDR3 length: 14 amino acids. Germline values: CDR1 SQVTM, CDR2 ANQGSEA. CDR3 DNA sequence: TGCAGCGTTGAAGACAGGGACCGAGGTTACGAGCAGTACTTC. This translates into CSVEDRDRGYEQYF.

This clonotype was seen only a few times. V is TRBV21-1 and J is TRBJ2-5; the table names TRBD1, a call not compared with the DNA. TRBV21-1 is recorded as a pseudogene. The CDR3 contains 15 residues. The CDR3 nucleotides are TGTGCCAGCAGCAAAGAGCCACCCCCAAGTTCGGCCCAGTACTTC. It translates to CASSKEPPPSSAQYF.

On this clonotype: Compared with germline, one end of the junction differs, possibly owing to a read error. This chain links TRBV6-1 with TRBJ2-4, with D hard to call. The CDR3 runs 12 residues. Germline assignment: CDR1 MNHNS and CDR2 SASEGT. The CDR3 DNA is TGTACCAGCAGTGATGCGGTGAACATTCAGTACTTC. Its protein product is CTSSDAVNIQYF.